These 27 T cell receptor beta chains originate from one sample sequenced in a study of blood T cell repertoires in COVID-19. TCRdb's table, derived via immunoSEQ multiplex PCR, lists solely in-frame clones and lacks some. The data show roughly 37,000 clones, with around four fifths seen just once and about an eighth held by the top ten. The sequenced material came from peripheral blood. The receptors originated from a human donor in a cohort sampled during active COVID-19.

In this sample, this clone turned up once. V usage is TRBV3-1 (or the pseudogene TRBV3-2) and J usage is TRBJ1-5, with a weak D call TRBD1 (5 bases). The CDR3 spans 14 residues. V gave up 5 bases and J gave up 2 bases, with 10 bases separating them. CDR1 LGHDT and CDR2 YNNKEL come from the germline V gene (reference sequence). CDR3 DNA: TGTGCCAGCAGCTCTGGGGCTGGCAATCAGCCCCAGCATTTT. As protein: CASSSGAGNQPQHF.

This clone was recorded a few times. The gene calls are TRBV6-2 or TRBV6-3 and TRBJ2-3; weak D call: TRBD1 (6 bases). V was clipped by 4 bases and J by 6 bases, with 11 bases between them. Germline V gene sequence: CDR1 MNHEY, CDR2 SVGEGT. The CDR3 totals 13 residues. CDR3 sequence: CASSLQGADTQYF. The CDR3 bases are TGTGCCAGCAGTTTACAGGGTGCGGATACGCAGTATTTT.

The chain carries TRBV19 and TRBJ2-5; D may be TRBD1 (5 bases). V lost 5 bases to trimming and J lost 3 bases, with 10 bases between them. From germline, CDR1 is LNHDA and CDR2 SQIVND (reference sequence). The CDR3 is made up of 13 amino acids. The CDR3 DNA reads TGTGCCAGTAGTTCCCAGGGAAAAGAGACCCAGTACTTC. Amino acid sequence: CASSSQGKETQYF. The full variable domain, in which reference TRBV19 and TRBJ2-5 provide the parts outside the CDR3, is DGGITQSPKYLFRKEGQNVTLSCEQNLNHDAMYWYRQDPGQGLRLIYYSQIVNDFQKGDIAEGYSVSREKKESFPLTVTSAQKNPTAFYLCASSSQGKETQYFGPGTRLLVL.

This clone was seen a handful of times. The CDR3 spells CASSLMGAGETQYF. CDR3 nucleotide sequence: TGTGCCAGCAGCTTAATGGGGGCGGGAGAGACCCAGTACTTC. The rearrangement links TRBV7-3 to TRBJ2-5, with D possibly being TRBD1 (6 bases). The CDR3 covers 14 residues. Germline V CDR1 and CDR2: SGHTA, FQGTGA. The ends were cut back, 1 base at V and 4 bases at J, with 10 bases in the middle.

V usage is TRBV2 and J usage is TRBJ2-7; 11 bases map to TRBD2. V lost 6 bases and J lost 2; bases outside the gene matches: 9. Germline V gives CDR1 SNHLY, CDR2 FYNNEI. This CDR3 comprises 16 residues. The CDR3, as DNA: TGTGCCAGCAGCCCCATCCTAGCGGGGGGTACCTACGAGCAGTACTTC. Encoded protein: CASSPILAGGTYEQYF. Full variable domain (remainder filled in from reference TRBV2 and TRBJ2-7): EPEVTQTPSHQVTQMGQEVILRCVPISNHLYFYWYRQILGQKVEFLVSFYNNEISEKSEIFDDQFSVERPDGSNFTLKIRSTKLEDSAMYFCASSPILAGGTYEQYFGPGTRLTVT.

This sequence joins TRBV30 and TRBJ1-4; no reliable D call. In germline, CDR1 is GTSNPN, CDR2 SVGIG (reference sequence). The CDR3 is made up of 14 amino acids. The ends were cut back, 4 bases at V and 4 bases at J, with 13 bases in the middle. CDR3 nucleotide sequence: TGTGCCTGGAACGCCGAGGTCCTTAATGAAAAACTGTTTTTT. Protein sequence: CAWNAEVLNEKLFF.

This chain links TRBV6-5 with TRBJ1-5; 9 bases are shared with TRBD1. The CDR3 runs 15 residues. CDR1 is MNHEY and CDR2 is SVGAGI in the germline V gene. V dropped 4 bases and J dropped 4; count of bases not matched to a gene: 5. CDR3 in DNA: TGTGCCAGCAGTTCTGGGACAGGGCGAAATCAGCCCCAGCATTTT. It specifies CASSSGTGRNQPQHF.

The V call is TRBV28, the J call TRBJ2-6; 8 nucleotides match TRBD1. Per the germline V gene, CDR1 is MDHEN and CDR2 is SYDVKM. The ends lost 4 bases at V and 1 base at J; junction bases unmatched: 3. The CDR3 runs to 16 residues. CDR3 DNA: TGTGCCAGCAGTTCGGACAGGGCTTCTGGGGCCAACGTCCTGACTTTC. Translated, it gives CASSSDRASGANVLTF.

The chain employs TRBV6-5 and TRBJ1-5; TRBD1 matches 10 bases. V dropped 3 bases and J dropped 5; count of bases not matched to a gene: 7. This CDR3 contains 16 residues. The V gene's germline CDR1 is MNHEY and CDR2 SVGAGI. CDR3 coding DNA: TGTGCCAGCAGTTATGGGACAGGGGTCGGGGATCAGCCCCAGCATTTT. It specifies CASSYGTGVGDQPQHF.

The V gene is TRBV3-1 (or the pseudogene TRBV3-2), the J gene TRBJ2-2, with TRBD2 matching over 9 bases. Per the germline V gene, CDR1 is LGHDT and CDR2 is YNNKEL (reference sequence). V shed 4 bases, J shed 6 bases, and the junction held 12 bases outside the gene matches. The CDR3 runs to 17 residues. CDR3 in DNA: TGTGCCAGCAGCCCCTCCTTTAGCGGGGGAGCCCCCGGGGAGCTGTTTTTT. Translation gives CASSPSFSGGAPGELFF.

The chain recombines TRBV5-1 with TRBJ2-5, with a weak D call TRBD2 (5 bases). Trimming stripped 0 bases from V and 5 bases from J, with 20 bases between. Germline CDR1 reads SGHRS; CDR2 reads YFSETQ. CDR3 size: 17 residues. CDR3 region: CASSLGFGVRRGETQYF. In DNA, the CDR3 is TGCGCCAGCAGCTTGGGGTTTGGGGTCAGGAGAGGGGAGACCCAGTACTTC.

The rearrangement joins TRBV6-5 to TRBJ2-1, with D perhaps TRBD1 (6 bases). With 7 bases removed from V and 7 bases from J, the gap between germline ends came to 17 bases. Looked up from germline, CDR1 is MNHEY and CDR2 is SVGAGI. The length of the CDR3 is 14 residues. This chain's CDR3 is CASTPSWGHNEQFF. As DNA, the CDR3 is TGTGCCAGCACCCCCTCGTGGGGGCATAATGAGCAGTTCTTC.

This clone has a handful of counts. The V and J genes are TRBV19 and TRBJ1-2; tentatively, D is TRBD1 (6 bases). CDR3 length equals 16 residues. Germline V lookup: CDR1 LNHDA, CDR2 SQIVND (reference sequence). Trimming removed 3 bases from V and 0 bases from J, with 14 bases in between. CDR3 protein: CASSMVLDRTNYGYTF. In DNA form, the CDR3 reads TGTGCCAGTAGTATGGTCCTCGACAGGACTAACTATGGCTACACCTTC. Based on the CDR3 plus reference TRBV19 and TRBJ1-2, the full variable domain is DGGITQSPKYLFRKEGQNVTLSCEQNLNHDAMYWYRQDPGQGLRLIYYSQIVNDFQKGDIAEGYSVSREKKESFPLTVTSAQKNPTAFYLCASSMVLDRTNYGYTFGSGTRLTVV.

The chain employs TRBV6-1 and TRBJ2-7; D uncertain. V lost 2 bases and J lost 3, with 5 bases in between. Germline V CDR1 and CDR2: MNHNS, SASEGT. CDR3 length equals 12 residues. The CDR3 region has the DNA TGTGCCAGCAGTGAACTAGTCTACGAGCAGTACTTC. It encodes CASSELVYEQYF.

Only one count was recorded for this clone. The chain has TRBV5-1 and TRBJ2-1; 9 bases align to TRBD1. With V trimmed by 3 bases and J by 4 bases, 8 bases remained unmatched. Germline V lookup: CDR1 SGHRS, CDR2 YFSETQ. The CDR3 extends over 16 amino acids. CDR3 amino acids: CASSWSGQGGYNEQFF. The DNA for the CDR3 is TGCGCCAGCAGCTGGTCGGGACAGGGAGGGTACAATGAGCAGTTCTTC.

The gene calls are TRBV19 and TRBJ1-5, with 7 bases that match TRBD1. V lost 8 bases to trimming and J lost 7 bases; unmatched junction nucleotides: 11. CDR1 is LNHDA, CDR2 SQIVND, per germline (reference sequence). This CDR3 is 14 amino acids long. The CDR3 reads CASWTGLRIQPQHF. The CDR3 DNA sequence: TGTGCCAGTTGGACAGGCCTAAGGATCCAGCCCCAGCATTTT.

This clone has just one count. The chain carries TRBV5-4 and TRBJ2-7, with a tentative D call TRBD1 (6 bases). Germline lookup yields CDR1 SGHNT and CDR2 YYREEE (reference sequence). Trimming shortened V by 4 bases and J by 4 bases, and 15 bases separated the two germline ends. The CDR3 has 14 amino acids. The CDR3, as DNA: TGTGCCAGCAGCAAAACCCTGGACAGATACGAGCAGTACTTC. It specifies CASSKTLDRYEQYF.

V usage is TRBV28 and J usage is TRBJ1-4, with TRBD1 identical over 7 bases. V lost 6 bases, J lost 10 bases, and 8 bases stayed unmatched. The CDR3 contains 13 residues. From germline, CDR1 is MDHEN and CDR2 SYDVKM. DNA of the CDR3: TGTGCCAGCAGAGGGACAGAAAATCGAAAACTGTTTTTT. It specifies CASRGTENRKLFF.

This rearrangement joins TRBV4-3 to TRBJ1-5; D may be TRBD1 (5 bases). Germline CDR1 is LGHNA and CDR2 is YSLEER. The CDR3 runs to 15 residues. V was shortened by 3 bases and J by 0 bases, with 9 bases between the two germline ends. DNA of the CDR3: TGCGCCAGCAGCCAGGGGCTAAATAGCAATCAGCCCCAGCATTTT. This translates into CASSQGLNSNQPQHF.

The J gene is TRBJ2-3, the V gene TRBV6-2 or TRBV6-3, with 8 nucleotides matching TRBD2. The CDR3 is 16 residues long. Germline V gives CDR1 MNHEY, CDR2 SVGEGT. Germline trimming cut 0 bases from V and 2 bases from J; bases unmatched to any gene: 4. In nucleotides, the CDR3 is TGTGCCAGCAGTTACTCGAAGCGGGGGCTCACAGATACGCAGTATTTT. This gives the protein CASSYSKRGLTDTQYF.

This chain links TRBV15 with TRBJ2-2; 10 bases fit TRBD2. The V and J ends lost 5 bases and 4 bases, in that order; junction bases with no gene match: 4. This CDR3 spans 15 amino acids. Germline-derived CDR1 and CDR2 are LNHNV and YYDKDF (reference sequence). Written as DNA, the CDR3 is TGTGCCACCAGCGACAGCGGGGGGGCCACCGGGGAGCTGTTTTTT. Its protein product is CATSDSGGATGELFF.

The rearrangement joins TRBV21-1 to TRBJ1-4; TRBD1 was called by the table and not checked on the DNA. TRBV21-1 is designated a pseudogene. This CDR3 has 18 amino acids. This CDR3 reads CASSKVHFGQATNEKLFF. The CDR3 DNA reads TGTGCCAGCAGCAAAGTACATTTCGGACAGGCAACTAATGAAAAACTGTTTTTT.

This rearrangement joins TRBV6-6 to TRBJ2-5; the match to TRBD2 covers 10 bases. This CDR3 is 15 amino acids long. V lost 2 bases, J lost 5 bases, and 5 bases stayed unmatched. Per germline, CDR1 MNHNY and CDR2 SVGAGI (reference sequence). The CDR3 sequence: CASSYRAGGTETQYF. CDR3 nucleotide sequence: TGTGCCAGCAGTTACCGAGCGGGGGGGACTGAGACCCAGTACTTC.

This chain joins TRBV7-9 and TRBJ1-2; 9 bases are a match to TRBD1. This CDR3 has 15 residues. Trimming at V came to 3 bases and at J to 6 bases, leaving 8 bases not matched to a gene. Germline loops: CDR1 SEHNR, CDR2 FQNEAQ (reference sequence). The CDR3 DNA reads TGTGCCAGCAGCTTCTCCGGGACAGGGATCGATGGCTACACCTTC. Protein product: CASSFSGTGIDGYTF.

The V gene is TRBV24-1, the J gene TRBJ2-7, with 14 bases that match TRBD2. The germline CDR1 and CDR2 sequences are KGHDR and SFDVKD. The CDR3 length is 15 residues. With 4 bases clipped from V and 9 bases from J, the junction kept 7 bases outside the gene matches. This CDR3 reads CATSDQRTSGGWQYF. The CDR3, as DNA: TGTGCCACCAGTGACCAACGGACTAGCGGGGGGTGGCAGTACTTC.

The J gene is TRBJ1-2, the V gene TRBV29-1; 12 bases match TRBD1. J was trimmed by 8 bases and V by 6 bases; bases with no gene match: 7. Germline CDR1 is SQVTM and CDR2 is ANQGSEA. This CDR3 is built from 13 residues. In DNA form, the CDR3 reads TGCAGCGTCACGGGACAGGGGGCTTGGGGCTACACCTTC. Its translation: CSVTGQGAWGYTF.

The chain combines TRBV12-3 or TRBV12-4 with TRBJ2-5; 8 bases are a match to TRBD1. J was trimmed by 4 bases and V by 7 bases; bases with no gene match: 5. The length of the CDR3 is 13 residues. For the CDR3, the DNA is TGTGCCAGCAACCCAGGACAGGGAGAGACCCAGTACTTC. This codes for CASNPGQGETQYF.